This TCR beta chain appears in the sequencing data of a study of T cell clonotyping in hematopoietic cell transplantation. Blood collection times were about day -28 and days 30, 100, 180 posttransplant. Only in-frame clones appear in the TCRdb table, and some are missing; sequencing was by immunoSEQ multiplex PCR. The sample includes under 9,500 clones, 95% to 98% of them seen just once. Details on this clone: What it binds is unknown.

The study's findings and limits: Pathologically expanded recipient clonotypes increased progressively from day 30 to day 180 as diversity fell. Few recipient clonotypes overlapped donors; over 95% were de novo at given depth. Graft donor and pretransplant recipient Inverse Simpson Index values predicted broader posttransplant TCR diversity.

There are 17 residues in the CDR3. V dropped 3 bases and J dropped 4; count of bases not matched to a gene: 9. CDR1 and CDR2 (germline): MNHEY, SMNVEV (reference sequence). The source material was peripheral blood mononuclear cells, sampled 100 days after allogeneic stem cell transplant. The chain carries TRBV27 and TRBJ2-2, with 9 bases identical to TRBD2. The origin of this receptor is a male patient aged 60 to 75 who had an allogeneic stem cell transplant from a related donor, so the T cells may come from the graft donor. Some clones in this sample may be carry-over from other donors' samples. The CDR3 DNA reads as TGTGCCAGCAGTTTCTTGGGCGGGGGGGCTTTCACCGGGGAGCTGTTTTTT. Amino acid sequence: CASSFLGGGAFTGELFF.